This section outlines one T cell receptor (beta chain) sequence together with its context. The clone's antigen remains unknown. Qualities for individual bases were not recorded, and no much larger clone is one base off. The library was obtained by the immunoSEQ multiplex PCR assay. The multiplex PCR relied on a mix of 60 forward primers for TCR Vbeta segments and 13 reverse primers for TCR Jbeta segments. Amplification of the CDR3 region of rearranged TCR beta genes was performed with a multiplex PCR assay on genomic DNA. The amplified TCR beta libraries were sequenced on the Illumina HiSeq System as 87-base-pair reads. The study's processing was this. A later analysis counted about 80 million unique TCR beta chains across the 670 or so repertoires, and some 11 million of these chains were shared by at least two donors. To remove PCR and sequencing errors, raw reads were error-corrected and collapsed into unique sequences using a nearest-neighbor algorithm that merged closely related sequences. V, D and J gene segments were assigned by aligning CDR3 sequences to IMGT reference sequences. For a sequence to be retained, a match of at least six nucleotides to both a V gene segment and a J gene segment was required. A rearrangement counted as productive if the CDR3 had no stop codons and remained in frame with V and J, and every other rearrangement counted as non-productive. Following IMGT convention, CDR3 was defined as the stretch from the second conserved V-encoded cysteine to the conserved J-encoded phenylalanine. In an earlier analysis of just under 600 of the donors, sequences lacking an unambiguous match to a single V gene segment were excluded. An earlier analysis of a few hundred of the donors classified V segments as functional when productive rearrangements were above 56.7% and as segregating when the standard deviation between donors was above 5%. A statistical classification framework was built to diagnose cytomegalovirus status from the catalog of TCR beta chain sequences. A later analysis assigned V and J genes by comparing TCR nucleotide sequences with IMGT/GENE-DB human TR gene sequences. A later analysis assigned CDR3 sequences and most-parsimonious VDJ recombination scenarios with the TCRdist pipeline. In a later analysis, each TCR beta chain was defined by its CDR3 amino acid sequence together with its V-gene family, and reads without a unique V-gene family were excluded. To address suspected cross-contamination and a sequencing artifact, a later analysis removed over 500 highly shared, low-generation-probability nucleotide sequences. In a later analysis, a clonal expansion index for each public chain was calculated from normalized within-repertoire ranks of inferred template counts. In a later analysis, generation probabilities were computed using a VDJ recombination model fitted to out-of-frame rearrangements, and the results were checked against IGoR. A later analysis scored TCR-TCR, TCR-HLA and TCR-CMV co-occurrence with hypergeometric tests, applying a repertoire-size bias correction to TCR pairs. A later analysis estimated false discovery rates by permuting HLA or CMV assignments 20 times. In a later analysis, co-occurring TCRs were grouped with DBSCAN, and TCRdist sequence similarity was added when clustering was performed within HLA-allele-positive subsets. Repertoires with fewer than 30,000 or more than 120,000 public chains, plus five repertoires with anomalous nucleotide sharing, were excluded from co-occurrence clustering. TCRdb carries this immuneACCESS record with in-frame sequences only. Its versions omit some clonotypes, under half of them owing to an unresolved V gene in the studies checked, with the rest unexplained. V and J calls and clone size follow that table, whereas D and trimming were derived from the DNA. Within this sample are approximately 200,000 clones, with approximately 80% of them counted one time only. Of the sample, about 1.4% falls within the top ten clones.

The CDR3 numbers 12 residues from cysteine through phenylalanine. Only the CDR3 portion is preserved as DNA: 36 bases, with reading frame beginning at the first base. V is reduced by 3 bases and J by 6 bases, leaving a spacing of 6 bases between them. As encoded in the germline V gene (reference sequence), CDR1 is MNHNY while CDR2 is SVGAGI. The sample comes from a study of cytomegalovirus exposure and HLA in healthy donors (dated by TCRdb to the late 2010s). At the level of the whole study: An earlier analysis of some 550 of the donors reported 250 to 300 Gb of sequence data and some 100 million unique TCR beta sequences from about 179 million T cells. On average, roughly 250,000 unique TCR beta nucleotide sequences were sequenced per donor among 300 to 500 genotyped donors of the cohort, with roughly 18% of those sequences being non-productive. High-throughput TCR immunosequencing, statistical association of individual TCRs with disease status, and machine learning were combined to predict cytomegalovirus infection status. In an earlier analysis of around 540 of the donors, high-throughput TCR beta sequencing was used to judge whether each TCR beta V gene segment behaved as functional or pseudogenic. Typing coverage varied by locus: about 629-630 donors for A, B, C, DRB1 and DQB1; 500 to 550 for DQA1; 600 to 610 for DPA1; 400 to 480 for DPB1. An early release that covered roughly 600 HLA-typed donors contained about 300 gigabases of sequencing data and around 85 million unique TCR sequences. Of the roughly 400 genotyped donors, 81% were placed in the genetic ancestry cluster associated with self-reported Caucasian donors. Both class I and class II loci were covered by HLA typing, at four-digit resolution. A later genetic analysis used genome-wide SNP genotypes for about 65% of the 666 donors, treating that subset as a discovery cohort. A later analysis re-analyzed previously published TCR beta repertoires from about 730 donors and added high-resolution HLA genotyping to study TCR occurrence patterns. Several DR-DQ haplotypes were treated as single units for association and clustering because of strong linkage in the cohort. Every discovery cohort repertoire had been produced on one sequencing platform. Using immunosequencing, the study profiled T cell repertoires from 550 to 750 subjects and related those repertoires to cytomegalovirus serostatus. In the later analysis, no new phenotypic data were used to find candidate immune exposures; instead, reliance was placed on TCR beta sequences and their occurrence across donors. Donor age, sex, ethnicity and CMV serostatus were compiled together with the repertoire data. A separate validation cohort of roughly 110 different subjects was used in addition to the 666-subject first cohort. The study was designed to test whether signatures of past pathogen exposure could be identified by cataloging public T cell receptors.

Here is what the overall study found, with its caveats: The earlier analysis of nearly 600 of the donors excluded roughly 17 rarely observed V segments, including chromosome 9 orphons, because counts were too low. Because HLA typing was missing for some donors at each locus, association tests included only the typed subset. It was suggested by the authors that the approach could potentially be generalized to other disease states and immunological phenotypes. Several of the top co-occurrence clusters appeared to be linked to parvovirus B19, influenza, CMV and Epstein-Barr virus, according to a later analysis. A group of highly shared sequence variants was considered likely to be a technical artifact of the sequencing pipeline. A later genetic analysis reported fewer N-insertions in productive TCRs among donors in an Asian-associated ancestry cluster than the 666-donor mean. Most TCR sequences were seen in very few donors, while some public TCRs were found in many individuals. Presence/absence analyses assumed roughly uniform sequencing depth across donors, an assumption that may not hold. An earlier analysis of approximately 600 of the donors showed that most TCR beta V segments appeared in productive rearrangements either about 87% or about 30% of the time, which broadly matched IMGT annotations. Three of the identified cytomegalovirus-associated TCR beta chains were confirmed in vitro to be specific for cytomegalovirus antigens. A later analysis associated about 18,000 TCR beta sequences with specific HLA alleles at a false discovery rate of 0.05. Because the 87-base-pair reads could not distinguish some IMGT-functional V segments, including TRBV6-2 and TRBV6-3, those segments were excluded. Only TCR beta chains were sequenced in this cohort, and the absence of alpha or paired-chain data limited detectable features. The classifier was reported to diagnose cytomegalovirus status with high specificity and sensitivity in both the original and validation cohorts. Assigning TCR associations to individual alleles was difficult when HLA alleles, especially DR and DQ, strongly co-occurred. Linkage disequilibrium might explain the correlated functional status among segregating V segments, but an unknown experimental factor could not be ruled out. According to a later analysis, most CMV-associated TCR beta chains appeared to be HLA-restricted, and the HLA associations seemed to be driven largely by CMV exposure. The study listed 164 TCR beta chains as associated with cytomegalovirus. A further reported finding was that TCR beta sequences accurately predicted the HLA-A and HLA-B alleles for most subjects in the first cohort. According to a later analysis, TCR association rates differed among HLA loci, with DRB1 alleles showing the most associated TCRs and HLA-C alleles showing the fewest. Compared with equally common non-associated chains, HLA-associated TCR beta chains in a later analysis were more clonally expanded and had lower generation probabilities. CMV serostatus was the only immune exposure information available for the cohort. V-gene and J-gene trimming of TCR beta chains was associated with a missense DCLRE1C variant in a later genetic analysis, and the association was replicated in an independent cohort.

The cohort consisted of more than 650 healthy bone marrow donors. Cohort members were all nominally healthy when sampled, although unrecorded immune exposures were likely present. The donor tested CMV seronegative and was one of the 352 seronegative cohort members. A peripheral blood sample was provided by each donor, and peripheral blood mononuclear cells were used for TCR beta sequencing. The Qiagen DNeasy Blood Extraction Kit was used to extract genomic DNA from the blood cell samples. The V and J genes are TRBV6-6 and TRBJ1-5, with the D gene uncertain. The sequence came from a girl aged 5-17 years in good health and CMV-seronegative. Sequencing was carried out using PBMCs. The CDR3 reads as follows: CASSYISQPQHF. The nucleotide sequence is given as TGTGCCAGCAGTTATATCTCTCAGCCCCAGCATTTT.